This T cell receptor (beta chain) was sequenced for a study of cytomegalovirus exposure and HLA in healthy donors. Background on the study: The 120 validation repertoires and the approximately 630 first-cohort repertoires shared a platform, a later analysis reported.

The germline CDR1 and CDR2 sequences are GTSNPN and SVGIG (reference sequence). The CDR3 is 13 amino acids. Trimming removed 3 bases from V and 5 bases from J, with 11 bases in between. Here immunoSEQ multiplex PCR was the method, and the copy in TCRdb shows in-frame clones only, minus some. Here the sample spans under 300,000 clones, about 90% being singletons. The TCR originated in a woman aged 25 to 39 in good health and CMV-seropositive. The chain uses TRBV30 and TRBJ1-5; D unclear. Sequenced sample: PBMCs. CDR3 sequence: CAWSGSLYQPQHF. CDR3 coding DNA: TGTGCCTGGAGCGGGTCTTTGTATCAGCCCCAGCATTTT.